The source of this T cell receptor beta chain is a study of T cell responses to AZD1222 COVID-19 vaccine. The table came from immunoSEQ multiplex PCR; TCRdb's copy has only in-frame clones and leaves some out. Of about 140,000 clones in the sample, roughly 92% were seen once. Trimming pared 0 bases from V and 0 bases from J, leaving 6 bases between. The length of the CDR3 is 15 residues. CDR1 is MNHEY, CDR2 SVGEGT, per germline. About this clone itself: What it binds is not known. Additional DNA sequences in this sample encode the identical CDR3.

Whole-study results and caveats: Distributed over spike, vaccine-associated CD4 TCRs predominated at 160-218 and 743-854. Only six individuals given AZD1222 were seropositive at baseline.

The sample here was peripheral blood, taken on day 0 of AZD1222 vaccination. This TCR was recovered from an adult in good health. The chain carries TRBV6-2 or TRBV6-3 and TRBJ1-5; weak D call: TRBD1 (5 bases). In DNA, the CDR3 is TGTGCCAGCAGTTACTCGAGGGGTAGCAATCAGCCCCAGCATTTT. Protein: CASSYSRGSNQPQHF.